Described below is a single T cell receptor (beta chain) sequence and its context. TCRdb's copy holds only in-frame clones and misses some; the assay was immunoSEQ multiplex PCR. Here the sample spans over 2 million clones, 85% to 95% being singletons. The CDR3 totals 15 residues. Germline CDR1 is SGHRS and CDR2 is YFSETQ. The V and J ends lost 4 bases and 0 bases respectively, with 10 bases between them. These data are taken from a study of shared clonotypes between healthy human individuals. The sample was naive CD4+ T cells from PBMCs. Noted subset: CD45RA+ positively selected. The receptor was isolated from a man in his late teens or twenties in good health. Some clones in this sample may be carry-over from other donors' samples. J is TRBJ1-4 and V is TRBV5-1; no firm D call. The CDR3 here is CASSDPFATNEKLFF. The CDR3 DNA sequence: TGCGCCAGCAGCGACCCCTTTGCAACTAATGAAAAACTGTTTTTT.